This TCR beta chain originates from a study of cytomegalovirus exposure and HLA in healthy donors. V was clipped by 3 bases and J by 9 bases, with 18 bases between them. The CDR3 has 14 amino acids. Germline CDR1 reads GTSNPN; CDR2 reads SVGIG (reference sequence). 13 Jbeta primers and 60 Vbeta primers were used for the PCR. Profiling relied on immunoSEQ multiplex PCR, and the TCRdb table lists in-frame clones only, not all of them. The data contain 130,000 to 150,000 clones, approximately 83% of them singletons. The sequenced sample was PBMCs. The TCR sequence derives from a woman in her thirties or forties in good health and CMV-seronegative. The chain joins TRBV30 to TRBJ2-4; D perhaps matches TRBD1 (6 bases). CDR3 coding DNA: TGTGCCTGGAGCCCCTGGGGGCAGTGGGGCATTCAGTACTTC. Translation: CAWSPWGQWGIQYF. The entire variable domain, with the rest obtained from reference TRBV30 and TRBJ2-4, is as follows: SQTIHQWPATLVQPVGSPLSLECTVEGTSNPNLYWYRQAAGRGLQLLFYSVGIGQISSEVPQNLSASRPQDRQFILSSKKLLLSDSGFYLCAWSPWGQWGIQYFGAGTRLSVL.